The 3 T cell receptor beta chains in this list originate from one sample, sequenced in a study of spatial heterogeneity in lung cancer. The time point is: sample taken at primary tumor resection. MiXCR, run by TCRdb on the 5' RACE reads, gives a single entry per CDR3 protein. Of tens of thousands of distinct CDR3 sequences listed, around 5.2% were seen once; the top ten hold 20% to 30%. This specimen was PBMCs, taken at surgery. Receptors originate from a female donor with early-stage non-small cell lung cancer.

This clonotype has a count of ten or more. The chain joins TRBV7-3 to TRBJ2-6; TRBD1 matches at 8 bases. The CDR3 totals 17 residues. Germline V gives CDR1 SGHTA, CDR2 FQGTGA. Trimming cost V 2 bases and J 4 bases; bases outside gene matches: 7. CDR3 loop: CASSLPGGTKGANVLTF. The CDR3 coding sequence is TGTGCCAGCAGCTTACCAGGGGGCACGAAAGGGGCCAACGTCCTGACTTTC.

This clonotype has a count of ten or more. The chain is built from TRBV7-8 and TRBJ2-3, with D possibly matching TRBD2 (6 bases). CDR3 size: 15 residues. The V gene lost 0 bases and the J gene lost 4 bases, with 11 bases spanning the gap. Germline assignment: CDR1 SGHVS and CDR2 FQNEAQ. CDR3 DNA sequence: TGTGCCAGCAGCTTAGCCTGGGGAGGATCAGATACGCAGTATTTT. Translation: CASSLAWGGSDTQYF.

This clonotype was counted at least ten times. The chain uses TRBV5-1 and TRBJ2-1; a weak D match, TRBD1 (8 bases). The V gene lost 3 bases and the J gene lost 8 bases, with 15 bases spanning the gap. The CDR3 loop spans 14 amino acids. Germline-derived CDR1 and CDR2 are SGHRS and YFSETQ. CDR3 DNA sequence: TGCGCCAGCAGCTCCCAGGGGGCGGGGGATGAGCAGTTCTTC. Translation: CASSSQGAGDEQFF.